One and the same sample provided the 21 T cell receptor beta chains below, sequenced in a study of blood T cells in healthy people across ages. PCR was performed a second time for roughly 7 to 11 cycles using a sample-barcoded 5' primer and a J-beta primer mix. TCRdb re-called the 5' RACE reads with MiXCR, one entry per CDR3 protein. The sample carries some 690,000 distinct CDR3 sequences, 22% recorded once. Sequencing was performed on blood. These receptors originate from a man in his 70s in good health.

V usage is TRBV19 and J usage is TRBJ1-4, with 8 bases fitting TRBD1. J was trimmed by 5 bases and V by 5 bases; bases with no gene match: 10. The germline CDR1 and CDR2 sequences are LNHDA and SQIVND (reference sequence). The length of the CDR3 is 16 residues. Here the CDR3 DNA reads TGTGCCAGTAGTTACGTCTCGGGACAGGCAAATGAAAAACTGTTTTTT. Translated, it gives CASSYVSGQANEKLFF.

In its sample, this clonotype was seen a few times. The J gene is TRBJ2-1, the V gene TRBV20-1, with TRBD2 matching 10 bases. After removal of 2 bases from V and 9 bases from J, the junction contained 4 bases not matched to a gene. CDR1 and CDR2 from the germline V gene are DFQATT and SNEGSKA (reference sequence). The CDR3 runs 13 residues. The DNA of the CDR3 is TGCAGTGCTAGACAAAGCGGGAGGGTTGAGCAGTTCTTC. Protein product: CSARQSGRVEQFF.

This clonotype was detected a few times. The CDR3 sequence: CASSAQGRSNIQYF. The CDR3 bases are TGTGCCAGCAGTGCGCAGGGACGGTCAAACATTCAGTACTTC. The chain recombines TRBV25-1 with TRBJ2-4; either TRBD1 or TRBD2 may fit D (5 bases each). Germline lookup yields CDR1 MGHDK and CDR2 SYGVNS. The CDR3 has 14 amino acids. V lost 4 bases to trimming and J lost 6 bases, with 13 bases between them.

The chain employs TRBV3-1 and TRBJ2-3, with 10 bases identical to TRBD2. The CDR3 extends over 19 amino acids. Germline V gene sequence: CDR1 LGHDT, CDR2 YNNKEL (reference sequence). V shed 1 base and J 0 bases; nucleotides not matched to a gene: 10. In DNA form, the CDR3 reads TGTGCCAGCAGCCAAGTTGGACTAGCGGTAGTTAAGAGCACAGATACGCAGTATTTT. This codes for CASSQVGLAVVKSTDTQYF.

This clonotype was observed a handful of times. Germline is not matched at one junction end, which may reflect a read error. The J gene is TRBJ1-1, the V gene TRBV7-2; D call uncertain. This CDR3 region has 13 residues. Germline lookup yields CDR1 SGHTA and CDR2 FQGNSA. The CDR3 loop is CASSLRENTEAYF. CDR3 bases: TGTGCCAGCAGCTTAAGGGAGAACACTGAAGCTTACTTT.

The chain is built from TRBV12-5 and TRBJ1-1; D uncertain. This CDR3 is built from 15 residues. V lost 2 bases and J 4 bases, leaving 14 bases between the germline ends. CDR1 and CDR2 (germline): LGHNT, FRNRAP. CDR3 loop: CASGLFPALSTEAFF. The DNA for the CDR3 is TGTGCTAGTGGTTTGTTTCCGGCCCTGAGCACTGAAGCTTTCTTT.

J is TRBJ2-1 and V is TRBV5-1; D not resolved. The germline CDR1 and CDR2 sequences are SGHRS and YFSETQ. CDR3 length equals 13 residues. The V gene lost 0 bases and the J gene lost 7 bases, with 8 bases spanning the gap. CDR3 DNA: TGCGCCAGCAGCTTGGCAACTGCTAATGAGCAGTTCTTC. Translated, it gives CASSLATANEQFF.

The chain links TRBV7-2 to TRBJ2-3; D might be TRBD2 (6 bases). This CDR3 spans 16 amino acids. Germline CDR1 reads SGHTA; CDR2 reads FQGNSA. V was shortened by 7 bases and J by 4 bases, with 21 bases between the two germline ends. The CDR3 region is CASNRSGGKGADTQYF. The CDR3, as DNA: TGTGCCAGCAACCGGAGTGGGGGGAAAGGCGCAGATACGCAGTATTTT.

This clonotype was picked up a small number of times. This chain links TRBV29-1 with TRBJ2-2; D uncertain. The CDR3 loop spans 13 amino acids. Germline V gives CDR1 SQVTM, CDR2 ANQGSEA. Trimming removed 7 bases from V and 1 base from J, with 10 bases in between. This CDR3 reads CSGEPRNTGELFF. The CDR3 bases are TGCAGCGGGGAACCTAGGAACACCGGGGAGCTGTTTTTT.

This clonotype showed up just a few times. V and J are TRBV5-6 and TRBJ2-5; the D gene is possibly TRBD2 (6 bases). The J call is uncertain, as TRBJ2-1 better fits the DNA end. The CDR3 is 14 residues long. Per the germline V gene, CDR1 is SGHDT and CDR2 is YYEEEE. The CDR3 here is CASSVRSGYNEQFF. Written as DNA, the CDR3 is TGTGCCAGCAGCGTCCGTAGCGGATACAATGAGCAGTTCTTC.

Only a few counts were recorded for this clonotype. The chain has TRBV29-1 and TRBJ1-5; D may be TRBD1 (5 bases). The CDR3 spans 13 residues. V gave up 6 bases and J gave up 0 bases, with 9 bases separating them. Germline V gene data show CDR1 as SQVTM and CDR2 as ANQGSEA. This CDR3 reads CSVAGASNQPQHF. The CDR3 bases are TGCAGCGTCGCCGGGGCTAGCAATCAGCCCCAGCATTTT.

V and J are TRBV6-5 and TRBJ2-3, with D hard to call. The germline V and J ends were trimmed by 8 bases and 1 base, with 13 bases remaining between them. The CDR3 extends over 14 amino acids. Germline V gives CDR1 MNHEY, CDR2 SVGAGI. The CDR3 coding sequence is TGTGCCAGCTCACCACGCCCGGGCACAGATACGCAGTATTTT. Translated, it gives CASSPRPGTDTQYF.

J is TRBJ2-1 and V is TRBV25-1; weak D call: TRBD2 (5 bases). CDR1 is MGHDK, CDR2 SYGVNS, per germline. The V end was cut by 3 bases, the J end by 2 bases, with 11 bases between. The CDR3 is made up of 15 amino acids. As DNA, the CDR3 is TGTGCCAGCAGTGACGGGGTAGGACCCTACAATGAGCAGTTCTTC. It specifies CASSDGVGPYNEQFF.

This clonotype came up a few times. This rearrangement joins TRBV7-3 to TRBJ2-1, with 8 positions matching TRBD2. Germline V CDR1 and CDR2: SGHTA, FQGTGA. The CDR3 sequence is 15 residues long. The junction had 9 bases not matched to a gene; V was cut back by 5 bases and J by 6 bases. Written as DNA, the CDR3 is TGTGCCAGCAGCCCCGAGATAGCGGGACCCAATGAGCAGTTCTTC. Translation: CASSPEIAGPNEQFF.

In its sample, this clonotype was seen a few times. The chain recombines TRBV28 with TRBJ2-3, with 8 bases matching TRBD1. The germline V gene encodes CDR1 MDHEN and CDR2 SYDVKM. J was trimmed by 4 bases and V by 7 bases; bases with no gene match: 10. This CDR3 is built from 15 residues. The CDR3 sequence: CASNLQGGAADTQYF. CDR3 in DNA: TGTGCCAGCAATCTACAGGGGGGCGCAGCAGATACGCAGTATTTT.

This clonotype was recorded a few times. This chain connects TRBV7-2 to TRBJ2-1; the D gene is possibly TRBD1 (5 bases). The germline CDR1 and CDR2 sequences are SGHTA and FQGNSA. V lost 5 bases, J lost 8 bases, and 22 bases lay in between. CDR3 size: 16 residues. CDR3 in amino acids: CASSPKGSRGSHEQFF. For the CDR3, the DNA is TGTGCCAGCAGCCCAAAGGGGTCTAGGGGAAGCCATGAGCAGTTCTTC.

This chain connects TRBV3-1 to TRBJ1-2; possible D gene TRBD1, 6 bases. CDR3 length: 13 residues. Germline V gene data show CDR1 as LGHDT and CDR2 as YNNKEL (reference sequence). The ends were cut back, 1 base at V and 6 bases at J, with 9 bases in the middle. CDR3: CASSQGGAHGYTF. As DNA, the CDR3 is TGTGCCAGCAGCCAAGGGGGGGCACATGGCTACACCTTC.

The J gene is TRBJ2-5, the V gene TRBV12-3 or TRBV12-4, with a tentative D call TRBD2 (5 bases). V gave up 1 base and J gave up 5 bases, with 14 bases separating them. The CDR3 length is 15 residues. CDR3 loop: CASSLGQSSGETQYF. The CDR3 nucleotides are TGTGCCAGCAGTTTAGGACAATCATCGGGGGAGACCCAGTACTTC.

Only a few counts were recorded for this clonotype. The chain couples TRBV7-2 to TRBJ2-7; D unclear. The CDR3 is made up of 14 amino acids. Germline V gives CDR1 SGHTA, CDR2 FQGNSA. V was clipped by 1 base and J by 0 bases, with 7 bases between them. The CDR3 bases are TGTGCCAGCAGCTTAGAACAGACCTCCTACGAGCAGTACGTC. This codes for CASSLEQTSYEQYV.

Points on this clonotype: Mismatch with germline at one junction end may stem from a read error. The genes are TRBV14 and TRBJ2-1; 9 bases are a match to TRBD2. CDR3 length: 12 amino acids. CDR1 is SGHDN, CDR2 FVKESK, per germline. The CDR3 region is CASSPTGTSLLF. CDR3 sequence (DNA): TGTGCCAGCAGCCCTACCGGGACTAGCTTACTCTTC.

This clonotype showed up just a few times. One end of the junction fails to match germline, which may point to a read error. The V and J genes are TRBV20-1 and TRBJ2-1; D possibly uses TRBD1 or TRBD2 (7 bases each). This CDR3 region has 17 residues. Germline lookup yields CDR1 DFQATT and CDR2 SNEGSKA (reference sequence). The CDR3 region has the DNA TGCAGCGCTAGAGATCAGGCAGGGGGGGGTCTACGCAATGAGCAGTTCTTC. It translates to CSARDQAGGGLRNEQFF.